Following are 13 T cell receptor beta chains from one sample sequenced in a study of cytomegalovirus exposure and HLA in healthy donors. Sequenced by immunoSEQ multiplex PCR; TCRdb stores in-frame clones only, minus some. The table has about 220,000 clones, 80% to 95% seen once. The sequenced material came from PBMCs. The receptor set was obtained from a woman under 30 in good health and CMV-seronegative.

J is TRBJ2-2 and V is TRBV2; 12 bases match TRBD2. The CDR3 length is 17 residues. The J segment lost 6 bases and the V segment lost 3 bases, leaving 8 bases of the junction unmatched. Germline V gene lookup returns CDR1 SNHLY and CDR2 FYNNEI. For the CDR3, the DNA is TGTGCCAGCAGTGATGCTCTAGCGGGAGGGCCGGCCGGGGAGCTGTTTTTT. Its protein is CASSDALAGGPAGELFF. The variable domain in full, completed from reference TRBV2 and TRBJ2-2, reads EPEVTQTPSHQVTQMGQEVILRCVPISNHLYFYWYRQILGQKVEFLVSFYNNEISEKSEIFDDQFSVERPDGSNFTLKIRSTKLEDSAMYFCASSDALAGGPAGELFFGEGSRLTVL.

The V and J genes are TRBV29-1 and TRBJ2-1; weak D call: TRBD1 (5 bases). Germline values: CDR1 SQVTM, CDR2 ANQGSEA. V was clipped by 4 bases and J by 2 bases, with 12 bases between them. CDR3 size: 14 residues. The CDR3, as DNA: TGCAGCGTTGTTCCAGGGAATACCTACAATGAGCAGTTCTTC. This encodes CSVVPGNTYNEQFF.

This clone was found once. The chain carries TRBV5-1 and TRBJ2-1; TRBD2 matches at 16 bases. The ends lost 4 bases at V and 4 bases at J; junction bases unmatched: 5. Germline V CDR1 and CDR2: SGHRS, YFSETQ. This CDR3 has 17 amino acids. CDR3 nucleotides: TGCGCCAGCAGCCCGGGACTAGCGGGAGGGAAATACAATGAGCAGTTCTTC. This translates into CASSPGLAGGKYNEQFF.

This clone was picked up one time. CDR3: CASYLDTIYF. Written as DNA, the CDR3 is TGTGCCAGCTATCTAGACACCATATATTTT. The V gene is TRBV18, the J gene TRBJ1-3, with D unresolved. The CDR3 spans 10 residues. The V end was cut by 7 bases, the J end by 8 bases, with 6 bases between. CDR1 is KGHSH and CDR2 is LQKENI in the germline V gene.

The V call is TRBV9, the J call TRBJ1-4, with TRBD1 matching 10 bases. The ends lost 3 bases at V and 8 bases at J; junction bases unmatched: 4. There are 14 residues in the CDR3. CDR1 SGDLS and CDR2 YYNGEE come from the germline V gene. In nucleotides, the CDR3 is TGTGCCAGCAGCGAGGGACAGGGGAGCGAAAAACTGTTTTTT. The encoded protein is CASSEGQGSEKLFF.

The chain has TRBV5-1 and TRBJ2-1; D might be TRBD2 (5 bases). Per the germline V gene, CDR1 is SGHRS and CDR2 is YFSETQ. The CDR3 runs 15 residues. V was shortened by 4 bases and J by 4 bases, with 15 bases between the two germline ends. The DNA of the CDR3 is TGCGCCAGCAGCCCGGACTTCTCCCCATACAATGAGCAGTTCTTC. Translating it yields CASSPDFSPYNEQFF.

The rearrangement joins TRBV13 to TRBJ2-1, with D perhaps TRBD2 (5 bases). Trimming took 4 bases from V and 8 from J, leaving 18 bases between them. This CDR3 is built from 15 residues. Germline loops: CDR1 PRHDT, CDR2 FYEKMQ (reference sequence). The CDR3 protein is CASSSMDQEADEQFF. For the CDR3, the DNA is TGTGCCAGCAGCTCCATGGACCAGGAGGCCGATGAGCAGTTCTTC.

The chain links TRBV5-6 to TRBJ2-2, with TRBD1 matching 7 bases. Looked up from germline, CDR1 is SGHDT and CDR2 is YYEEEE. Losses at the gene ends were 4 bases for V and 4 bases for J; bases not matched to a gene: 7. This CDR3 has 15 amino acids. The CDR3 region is CASSVDRPGTGELFF. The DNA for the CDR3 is TGTGCCAGCAGCGTGGACAGGCCGGGCACCGGGGAGCTGTTTTTT.

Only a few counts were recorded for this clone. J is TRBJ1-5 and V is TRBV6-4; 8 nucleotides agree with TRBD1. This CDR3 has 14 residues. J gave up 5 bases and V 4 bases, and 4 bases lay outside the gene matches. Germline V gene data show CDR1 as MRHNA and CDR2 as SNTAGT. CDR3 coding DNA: TGTGCCAGCAGTGCGACAGGGGCGGATCAGCCCCAGCATTTT. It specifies CASSATGADQPQHF.

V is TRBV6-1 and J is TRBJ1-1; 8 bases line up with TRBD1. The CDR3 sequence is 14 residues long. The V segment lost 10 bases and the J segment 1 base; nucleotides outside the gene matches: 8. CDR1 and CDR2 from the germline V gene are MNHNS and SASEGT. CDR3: CATRTGSENTEAFF. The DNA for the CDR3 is TGTGCCACCCGGACAGGGTCGGAGAACACTGAAGCTTTCTTT.

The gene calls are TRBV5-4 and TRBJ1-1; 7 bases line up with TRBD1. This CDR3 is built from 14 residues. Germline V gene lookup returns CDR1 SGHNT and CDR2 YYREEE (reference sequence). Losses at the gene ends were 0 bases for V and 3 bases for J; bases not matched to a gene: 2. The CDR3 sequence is CASSLARGDTEAFF. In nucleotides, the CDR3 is TGTGCCAGCAGCTTGGCCAGGGGGGACACTGAAGCTTTCTTT.

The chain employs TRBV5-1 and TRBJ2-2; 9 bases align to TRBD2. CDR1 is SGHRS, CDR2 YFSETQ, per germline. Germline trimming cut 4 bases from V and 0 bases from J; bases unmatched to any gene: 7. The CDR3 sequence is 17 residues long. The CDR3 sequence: CASSPFTSGPNTGELFF. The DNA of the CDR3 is TGCGCCAGCAGCCCGTTTACTAGCGGGCCGAACACCGGGGAGCTGTTTTTT.

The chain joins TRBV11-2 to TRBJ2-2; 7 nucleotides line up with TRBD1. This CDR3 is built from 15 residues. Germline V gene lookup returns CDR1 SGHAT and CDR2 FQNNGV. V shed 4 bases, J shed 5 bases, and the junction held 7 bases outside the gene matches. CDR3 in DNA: TGTGCCAGCAGCTCCGGGGTACAGGGGACCGGGGAGCTGTTTTTT. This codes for CASSSGVQGTGELFF.